Reported below is one T cell receptor (beta chain). What it binds is not known. This entry is derived from a study of T cell responses to AZD1222 COVID-19 vaccine. Study information: Pooling was applied to second doses at about 4 or about 12 weeks.

Only in-frame clones appear in the TCRdb table, and some are missing; sequencing was by immunoSEQ multiplex PCR. The sample holds approximately 120,000 clones, approximately 91% seen once. The CDR3 has 14 amino acids. V lost 0 bases and J 6 bases, leaving 13 bases between the germline ends. Per the germline V gene, CDR1 is SGHRS and CDR2 is YFSETQ. Study findings and constraints: Nearly half of the spike-specific TCRs reportedly recognize variant regions that carry no mutations. Repertoire sampling occurred only after the peak T cell response.

The chain employs TRBV5-1 and TRBJ2-7; D might be TRBD1 (6 bases). This sample comprised peripheral blood, obtained on day 0 of AZD1222 vaccination. This receptor was taken from an adult in good health. CDR3 coding DNA: TGCGCCAGCAGCTTGGACAGGGTTGCTCGCGAGCAGTACTTC. Translation gives CASSLDRVAREQYF.